This T cell receptor (beta chain) was identified during a study of blood T cell repertoires in COVID-19. The CDR3 runs 13 residues. Germline V gene data show CDR1 as MDHEN and CDR2 as SYDVKM. V gave up 5 bases and J gave up 1 base, with 8 bases separating them. This clone was detected only once. Clones were sequenced by immunoSEQ multiplex PCR, and TCRdb holds only the in-frame ones, with some missing. The sample contains some 150,000 clones, about 86% of which appear only once. The chain uses TRBV28 and TRBJ1-1; D is ambiguous. The TCR was taken from a man aged 65-85 years with acute or convalescent COVID-19. The source material was peripheral blood. CDR3 coding DNA: TGTGCCAGCAGTCGACGACAGAACACTGAAGCTTTCTTT. This sequence encodes CASSRRQNTEAFF.